A single sample gave rise to the 13 T cell receptor beta chains below, sequenced in a study of blood T cell repertoires in COVID-19. TCRdb keeps only in-frame clones here, not all; method: immunoSEQ multiplex PCR. Altogether 95,000 to 150,000 clones are present, about nine tenths being singletons, with the ten largest covering 25% to 30%. Sequencing used peripheral blood. The source is a woman aged 70-85 years with acute or convalescent COVID-19.

This chain connects TRBV7-9 to TRBJ1-1; D is unresolved. Trimming pared 2 bases from V and 5 bases from J, leaving 12 bases between. CDR3 length equals 14 residues. CDR1 and CDR2 from the germline V gene are SEHNR and FQNEAQ (reference sequence). CDR3: CASSLPEGGTEAFF. The CDR3 bases are TGTGCCAGCAGCTTACCAGAGGGAGGGACTGAAGCTTTCTTT.

This clone occurred a few times. The V and J genes are TRBV5-8 and TRBJ2-1, with TRBD2 matching 7 bases. CDR1 and CDR2 (germline): SGHTS, YDEGEE. J gave up 0 bases and V 4 bases, and 7 bases lay outside the gene matches. The CDR3 contains 16 residues. CDR3 nucleotides: TGTGCCAGCAGCCCACTGGGGGGGAGCTCCTACAATGAGCAGTTCTTC. Translating gives CASSPLGGSSYNEQFF.

V usage is TRBV6-5 and J usage is TRBJ1-2; 7 bases fit TRBD1. The junction had 13 bases not matched to a gene; V was cut back by 5 bases and J by 7 bases. Germline V gene data show CDR1 as MNHEY and CDR2 as SVGAGI. The CDR3 sequence is 15 residues long. The chain's CDR3 is CASSPGIGGAGGYTF. Written as DNA, the CDR3 is TGTGCCAGCAGTCCCGGTATAGGGGGCGCGGGTGGCTACACCTTC.

The genes are TRBV4-1 and TRBJ1-4, with TRBD1 identical over 10 bases. The ends lost 4 bases at V and 0 bases at J; junction bases unmatched: 11. This CDR3 spans 19 amino acids. Germline assignment: CDR1 MGHRA and CDR2 YSYEKL. Here the CDR3 reads CASSRKGGQGVTTNEKLFF. In nucleotides, the CDR3 is TGCGCCAGCAGCCGAAAGGGAGGACAGGGGGTCACAACTAATGAAAAACTGTTTTTT.

The chain employs TRBV19 and TRBJ1-5; 10 bases are shared with TRBD1. Looked up from germline, CDR1 is LNHDA and CDR2 is SQIVND (reference sequence). The CDR3 contains 14 residues. The V gene end was trimmed by 6 bases and the J gene end by 5 bases; junction bases not matched to a gene: 4. CDR3 sequence (DNA): TGTGCCAGTAGGTGGGGACAGGGGTATCAGCCCCAGCATTTT. Translating it yields CASRWGQGYQPQHF.

This chain links TRBV2 with TRBJ2-7, with 7 bases aligning to TRBD1. The CDR3 runs 15 residues. With V trimmed by 8 bases and J by 6 bases, 16 bases remained unmatched. CDR1 is SNHLY and CDR2 is FYNNEI in the germline V gene. The CDR3 spells CASCPLTGNVGEQYF. CDR3 DNA sequence: TGTGCCAGCTGCCCATTGACAGGGAATGTGGGCGAGCAGTACTTC.

This clone was recorded once. The J gene is TRBJ2-7, the V gene TRBV5-6, with 9 positions matching TRBD2. The V gene end was trimmed by 4 bases and the J gene end by 5 bases; junction bases not matched to a gene: 7. Germline V CDR1 and CDR2: SGHDT, YYEEEE. CDR3 length: 14 amino acids. CDR3 bases: TGTGCCAGCAGCGTGGGACTAGCCGGCAACGAGCAGTACTTC. It specifies CASSVGLAGNEQYF.

The CDR3 region has the DNA TGTGCCAGCAGCAGGGGACAGGGCGGTGAAAAACTGTTTTTT. It encodes CASSRGQGGEKLFF. V usage is TRBV28 and J usage is TRBJ1-4; TRBD1 agrees at 9 bases. The CDR3 has 14 amino acids. V shed 6 bases, J shed 7 bases, and the junction held 6 bases outside the gene matches. Per the germline V gene, CDR1 is MDHEN and CDR2 is SYDVKM.

The chain has TRBV27 and TRBJ1-1; 7 nucleotides align to TRBD1. With V trimmed by 3 bases and J by 4 bases, 5 bases remained unmatched. Germline V lookup: CDR1 MNHEY, CDR2 SMNVEV (reference sequence). The CDR3 contains 14 residues. The CDR3 DNA is TGTGCCAGCAGTTTTAGACAGGGAACCACTGAAGCTTTCTTT. The encoded protein is CASSFRQGTTEAFF.

The chain couples TRBV6-4 to TRBJ2-3; D remains unclear. The ends were cut back, 8 bases at V and 2 bases at J, with 11 bases in the middle. CDR3 length equals 13 residues. Looked up from germline, CDR1 is MRHNA and CDR2 is SNTAGT. The CDR3 bases are TGTGCCAGCGCAGTATCGCCCACAGATACGCAGTATTTT. Protein: CASAVSPTDTQYF.

This chain connects TRBV11-2 to TRBJ2-7; D is unresolved. The CDR3 covers 11 residues. V dropped 5 bases and J dropped 3 bases, with 5 bases sitting between them. Germline CDR1 reads SGHAT; CDR2 reads FQNNGV. In DNA form, the CDR3 reads TGTGCCAGCAGCCCCCACTACGAGCAGTACTTC. Its protein is CASSPHYEQYF.

The chain combines TRBV9 with TRBJ1-3; D possibly corresponds to TRBD1 (5 bases). CDR3 length equals 16 residues. Germline CDR1 SGDLS, CDR2 YYNGEE. The V end was cut by 4 bases, the J end by 1 base, with 15 bases between. The CDR3 DNA sequence: TGTGCCAGCAGCACCTCCCCGCCAGGGTCTGGAAACACCATATATTTT. Amino acid sequence: CASSTSPPGSGNTIYF.

The CDR3 DNA sequence: TGCGCCAGTAAGCGGGGGGGCACAGATACGCAGTATTTT. Translating it yields CASKRGGTDTQYF. This rearrangement joins TRBV5-1 to TRBJ2-3; TRBD2 matches at 9 bases. The V gene's germline CDR1 is SGHRS and CDR2 YFSETQ. CDR3 length: 13 residues. Trimming at V came to 8 bases and at J to 1 base, leaving 2 bases not matched to a gene. The full variable domain, in which reference TRBV5-1 and TRBJ2-3 provide the parts outside the CDR3, is KAGVTQTPRYLIKTRGQQVTLSCSPISGHRSVSWYQQTPGQGLQFLFEYFSETQRNKGNFPGRFSGRQFSNSRSEMNVSTLELGDSALYLCASKRGGTDTQYFGPGTRLTVL.